These T cell receptor beta chains were read from a single sample in a study of glioma-infiltrating T cells. TCRdb used MiXCR to reprocess the multiplex PCR reads, holding one entry per CDR3 protein. The sample gives about 140,000 distinct CDR3 sequences, more than 35% of which show up once; 20% to 25% is in the top ten. Sequenced input: glioma tissue, nonneoplastic brain tissue, or PBMCs (not recorded which). The receptor set was obtained from a human donor with low-grade glioma or glioblastoma, undergoing nonglioma brain surgery, or in good health (not recorded which). CDR3s include the opening cysteine and the closing phenylalanine or tryptophan. The order of the fields is clone size, V gene, D gene, J gene, CDR3 DNA, CDR3 protein. D genes are given only for firm matches. Only some rows state a clone size, as once, few, many or a class for expanded clones.

.	TRBV6-4	TRBD2	TRBJ2-5	TGTGCCATCATTGGGGGAGGGAAGTACCAAGAGACCCAGTACTTC	CAIIGGGKYQETQYF
.	TRBV6-1	TRBD2	TRBJ2-7	TGCGCCAGCAGTGAAGAGGATGCGGGAGACGGGTACGAGCAGTACTTC	CASSEEDAGDGYEQYF
.	TRBV4-3	TRBD1	TRBJ2-7	TGCGCCAGCAGAAGGGACAGGGGGTCTTACGAGCAGTACTTC	CASRRDRGSYEQYF
.	TRBV27	.	TRBJ2-3	TGTGCCAGCGGGGGATCCTTGGGGAAAGATGCGCAGTATTTT	CASGGSLGKDAQYF
.	TRBV6-1	TRBD1	TRBJ2-7	TGTGCCAGCACCGATGTGGACAGGGGGCCCTACGAGCAGTACTTC	CASTDVDRGPYEQYF
.	TRBV28	.	TRBJ2-5	TGTGCCAGCAGCTTAGATATACAGCCCCAAGAGACCCAGTACTTC	CASSLDIQPQETQYF
.	TRBV18	.	TRBJ2-2	TGTGCCAGCTCACCGACAGAATACACCGGGGAGCTGTTTTTT	CASSPTEYTGELFF
few	TRBV20-1	TRBD1	TRBJ1-5	TGCAGTGCTAGTACCCCAGGGGGGCAGCCCCAGCATTTT	CSASTPGGQPQHF
.	TRBV12-3/TRBV12-4	TRBD1	TRBJ2-2	TGTGCCAGCAGGTCCAGTAGGACAGGGACCGGGGAGCTGTTTTTT	CASRSSRTGTGELFF
.	TRBV7-6	.	TRBJ1-6	TGTGCCAGCAGCCCGACCCCTAATTCACCCCTCCACTTT	CASSPTPNSPLHF
few	TRBV6-2/TRBV6-3	.	TRBJ2-1	TGTGCCAGCAGTTACGGGCCCGGGACGGTGTACAATGAGCAGTTCTTC	CASSYGPGTVYNEQFF
few	TRBV7-2	TRBD1	TRBJ1-1	TGTGCCAGCAGCCCGCGACAGGGGGCAAACACTGAAGCTTTCTTT	CASSPRQGANTEAFF
few	TRBV7-2	.	TRBJ1-5	TGTGCCAGCACCCCTGGGGGGGGCAATCAGCCCCAGCATTTT	CASTPGGGNQPQHF
.	TRBV12-3/TRBV12-4	.	TRBJ2-5	TGTGCCAGCCGCTCAGGGGTCCGAGAGACCCAGTACTTC	CASRSGVRETQYF
many	TRBV28	TRBD1	TRBJ1-4	TGTGCCAGCAGTTTATTCCGGACAGGGGGCCCTAATGAAAAACTGTTTTTT	CASSLFRTGGPNEKLFF
few	TRBV20-1	TRBD1	TRBJ1-3	TGCAGTGCTAGAATCAACAGGGGGCTGGACACCATATATTTT	CSARINRGLDTIYF
.	TRBV20-1	.	TRBJ1-2	TGCAGTGCTAGATTTGGGTTGGGGGCCTACACCTTC	CSARFGLGAYTF
.	TRBV10-3	TRBD1	TRBJ1-6	TGTGCCATCAGTGAGTCCCGGACAGGGTATGATTCACCCCTCCACTTT	CAISESRTGYDSPLHF